This TCR beta chain emerged from a study of a mutant IDH1 vaccine in newly diagnosed glioma. Study as a whole: There were 62.5% males and around 40% females among treated patients, whose mean age was approximately 44 years. Most patients had received both radiotherapy and temozolomide, the prior options being radiotherapy, temozolomide, or both.

The study's findings and limits: Vaccine-induced immune responses were detected in approximately 93% of patients.

J was trimmed by 9 bases and V by 0 bases; bases with no gene match: 6. CDR1 is SGDLS and CDR2 is YYNGEE in the germline V gene. This CDR3 spans 15 amino acids. A note on this clone: The antigen is not known.

Time point defined: week 47, end of study. Vaccinated patients received 300 ug of mutant IDH1 20-mer peptide per dose, with topical imiquimod. Data came from immunoSEQ multiplex PCR; TCRdb stores just in-frame clones and leaves some out. The table has around 94,000 clones, roughly 86% seen once. The chain carries TRBV9 and TRBJ2-1; 10 positions agree with TRBD1. This TCR was sampled from a woman between 45 and 60 years old with glioma. Material: PBMCs, obtained from a glioma patient whose treatment included an IDH1 peptide vaccine. CDR3 amino acids: CASSVAGQGLTEQFF. The DNA of the CDR3 is TGTGCCAGCAGCGTAGCGGGACAGGGGTTGACTGAGCAGTTCTTC.